This T cell receptor beta chain was observed in a study of graft-versus-host responses after intestinal transplantation. CDR3 length: 13 residues. V was cut by 2 bases and J by 3 bases, with 4 bases left in between. Germline lookup yields CDR1 MRHNA and CDR2 SNTAGT. Measured with immunoSEQ multiplex PCR; TCRdb has only the in-frame clones, and not every one. Of 15,000 to 20,000 clones listed, approximately 80% are singletons. V usage is TRBV6-4 and J usage is TRBJ2-2, with no clear D. This receptor was taken from a human patient who received an intestinal transplant, so some T cells may come from the graft donor. The sequencing here drew on PBMCs, taken 14 days after transplant. CDR3 sequence (DNA): TGTGCCAGCAGTGACAGGGACACCGGGGAGCTGTTTTTT. It encodes CASSDRDTGELFF.